This entry lists 16 T cell receptor beta chains sequenced from one sample in a study of T cell changes during pregnancy in multiple sclerosis. TCRdb keeps only in-frame clones here, not all; method: immunoSEQ multiplex PCR. The table has fewer than 65,000 clones, 90% to 95% seen once. The material was peripheral blood, obtained in the third trimester of pregnancy. The receptor set was obtained from a female donor in good health, enrolled as a control in a pregnancy study.

The J gene is TRBJ2-7, the V gene TRBV6-1; tentatively, D is TRBD2 (7 bases). CDR1 and CDR2 (germline): MNHNS, SASEGT. Between the trimmed V and J ends, which lost 4 bases and 4 bases, there was a span of 11 bases. The CDR3 is made up of 13 amino acids. The CDR3 here is CASSVGGPYEQYF. CDR3 in DNA: TGTGCCAGCAGTGTGGGGGGGCCGTACGAGCAGTACTTC.

As regards this clone: The same CDR3 can be traced to other DNA sequences in this sample. The rearrangement joins TRBV5-1 to TRBJ1-2, with TRBD1 identical over 9 bases. The CDR3 is 14 amino acids. The germline V gene has CDR1 SGHRS and CDR2 YFSETQ. V trimming: 1 base; J trimming: 8 bases; junction bases outside the gene matches: 6. CDR3 sequence: CASSLLGQGGGYTF. In nucleotides, the CDR3 is TGCGCCAGCAGCTTGCTGGGACAGGGAGGGGGCTACACCTTC.

The rearrangement joins TRBV6-1 to TRBJ1-2; tentatively, D is TRBD1 (5 bases). Trimming removed 2 bases from V and 3 bases from J, with 10 bases in between. Germline-derived CDR1 and CDR2 are MNHNS and SASEGT. This CDR3 contains 14 residues. In nucleotides, the CDR3 is TGTGCCAGCAGTGAACTGACAGTGGACTATGGCTACACCTTC. This gives the protein CASSELTVDYGYTF.

V gene TRBV27 combines with J gene TRBJ1-2; D is perhaps TRBD1 (6 bases). V was shortened by 0 bases and J by 6 bases, with 14 bases between the two germline ends. Germline V gene data show CDR1 as MNHEY and CDR2 as SMNVEV (reference sequence). The CDR3 is 15 amino acids. In DNA form, the CDR3 reads TGTGCCAGCAGTTTATCACGACAGGTTTGGGATGGCTACACCTTC. Translating gives CASSLSRQVWDGYTF.

The chain couples TRBV6-4 to TRBJ1-5; D ambiguous. The V gene's germline CDR1 is MRHNA and CDR2 SNTAGT. V shed 0 bases and J shed 6 bases, with 9 bases lying between them. This CDR3 has 14 amino acids. CDR3 coding DNA: TGTGCCAGCAGTGACTCGAGGGAAGGTCAGCCCCAGCATTTT. Translated: CASSDSREGQPQHF.

The chain has TRBV20-1 and TRBJ2-7; D is ambiguous. Germline assignment: CDR1 DFQATT and CDR2 SNEGSKA (reference sequence). This CDR3 has 11 amino acids. The V gene lost 3 bases and the J gene lost 0 bases, with 3 bases spanning the gap. For the CDR3, the DNA is TGCAGTGCTAGGAGCTCCTACGAGCAGTACTTC. This sequence encodes CSARSSYEQYF.

The rearrangement uses TRBV28 and TRBJ1-2; a weak D match, TRBD1 (5 bases). The CDR3 runs 13 residues. CDR1 and CDR2 from the germline V gene are MDHEN and SYDVKM. Trimming stripped 5 bases from V and 1 base from J, with 8 bases between. CDR3 amino acids: CASSIDSNYGYTF. The CDR3 DNA reads as TGTGCCAGCAGTATAGACAGTAACTATGGCTACACCTTC.

This chain joins TRBV9 and TRBJ1-2; 7 positions agree with TRBD1. The CDR3 loop spans 17 amino acids. V lost 0 bases, J lost 4 bases, and 12 bases stayed unmatched. Germline lookup yields CDR1 SGDLS and CDR2 YYNGEE. CDR3 protein: CASSVGEGASLPYGYTF. The CDR3 DNA follows: TGTGCCAGCAGCGTAGGAGAGGGGGCGTCGCTGCCCTATGGCTACACCTTC.

This clone is a singleton in its sample. The J gene is TRBJ2-7, the V gene TRBV5-6, with TRBD1 matching over 7 bases. CDR1 and CDR2 from the germline V gene are SGHDT and YYEEEE. J lost 2 bases, V lost 3 bases, and 2 bases had no gene match. The CDR3 covers 13 residues. The CDR3: CASSSGGPYEQYF. The CDR3 DNA reads TGTGCCAGCAGCTCAGGGGGACCCTACGAGCAGTACTTC.

The CDR3 spells CASSPESGGNTGELFF. The CDR3 DNA reads TGTGCCAGCAGCCCCGAGTCGGGAGGGAACACCGGGGAGCTGTTTTTT. The chain combines TRBV7-6 with TRBJ2-2; 7 bases agree with TRBD2. The CDR3 extends over 16 amino acids. Per the germline V gene, CDR1 is SGHVS and CDR2 is FNYEAQ. V lost 5 bases and J lost 1; bases outside the gene matches: 7.

This clone came up once. The chain's CDR3 is CASRASGRTDTQYF. CDR3 DNA: TGTGCCAGCAGGGCCAGCGGCCGCACAGATACGCAGTATTTT. The chain couples TRBV2 to TRBJ2-3; D is perhaps TRBD2 (5 bases). Germline CDR1 reads SNHLY; CDR2 reads FYNNEI. The CDR3 is 14 amino acids. V gave up 6 bases and J gave up 1 base, with 11 bases separating them.

The chain has TRBV29-1 and TRBJ1-4; 9 bases match TRBD1. CDR1 and CDR2 from the germline V gene are SQVTM and ANQGSEA. Germline trimming cut 5 bases from V and 8 bases from J; bases unmatched to any gene: 6. CDR3 length equals 13 residues. Here the CDR3 reads CSVRTGEREKLFF. DNA of the CDR3: TGCAGCGTTCGGACAGGGGAGAGGGAAAAACTGTTTTTT. The full variable domain, with the rest looked up from reference TRBV29-1 and TRBJ1-4, is SAVISQKPSRDICQRGTSLTIQCQVDSQVTMMFWYRQQPGQSLTLIATANQGSEATYESGFVIDKFPISRPNLTFSTLTVSNMSPEDSSIYLCSVRTGEREKLFFGSGTQLSVL.

This clone was counted a single time. J is TRBJ2-2 and V is TRBV27, with a tentative D call TRBD2 (5 bases). Trimming removed 6 bases at V and 5 bases at J, with 10 bases between. Germline V gene data show CDR1 as MNHEY and CDR2 as SMNVEV (reference sequence). The CDR3 runs 13 residues. CDR3 sequence reads: CASRTGETGELFF. The CDR3 nucleotides are TGTGCCAGCAGGACCGGGGAGACCGGGGAGCTGTTTTTT.

The gene calls are TRBV6-1 and TRBJ2-7; 10 bases align to TRBD1. The trim removed 3 bases at V and 1 base at J, leaving 3 bases unmatched. Germline V gene sequence: CDR1 MNHNS, CDR2 SASEGT. CDR3 size: 15 residues. The chain's CDR3 is CASSDRTGGSYEQYF. Written as DNA, the CDR3 is TGTGCCAGCAGTGATCGGACAGGGGGGTCCTACGAGCAGTACTTC.

This clone was seen only once. This chain connects TRBV7-2 to TRBJ2-1, with 13 bases lining up with TRBD2. CDR3 size: 16 residues. Germline assignment: CDR1 SGHTA and CDR2 FQGNSA. Trimming cost V 4 bases and J 9 bases; bases outside gene matches: 9. CDR3 nucleotides: TGTGCCAGCAGCTCGAAACTAGCGGGAGGGCCCGGTGAGCAGTTCTTC. It is translated as CASSSKLAGGPGEQFF.

The chain carries TRBV27 and TRBJ2-7, with D tentatively TRBD2 (6 bases). The germline V and J ends were trimmed by 7 bases and 3 bases, with 7 bases remaining between them. The CDR3 is 11 residues long. CDR1 and CDR2 from the germline V gene are MNHEY and SMNVEV (reference sequence). The CDR3 spells CASKGLYEQYF. CDR3 coding DNA: TGTGCCAGCAAGGGACTCTACGAGCAGTACTTC.